This entry lists 28 T cell receptor beta chains sequenced from one sample in a study of T cells in Graves' hyperthyroidism and ophthalmopathy. TCR beta CDR3 sequences were amplified from RNA transcripts. Primed by the HTBI set, a first-round RT-PCR was run on the TCR CDR3. MiXCR, applied by TCRdb to the multiplex PCR reads, yields one record per CDR3 protein. This sample has over 650,000 distinct CDR3 sequences, with 16% found just once. What was sequenced was blood. Receptor source: a man between 18 and 29 years old with Graves' hyperthyroidism.

This clonotype was counted only a few times. The J gene is TRBJ2-5, the V gene TRBV27, with TRBD1 matching over 7 bases. With 4 bases clipped from V and 5 bases from J, the junction kept 4 bases outside the gene matches. The CDR3 covers 13 residues. CDR1 is MNHEY and CDR2 is SMNVEV in the germline V gene (reference sequence). The CDR3 sequence: CASSYKGAETQYF. The CDR3 nucleotides are TGTGCCAGCAGTTACAAGGGGGCCGAGACCCAGTACTTC.

The chain joins TRBV12-3 or TRBV12-4 to TRBJ2-3; D unclear. The CDR3 loop spans 14 amino acids. The V gene lost 5 bases and the J gene lost 2 bases, with 11 bases spanning the gap. The CDR3 sequence: CASSVRSITDTQYF. CDR3 in DNA: TGTGCCAGCAGTGTGCGCTCCATCACAGATACGCAGTATTTT.

This clonotype occurred many times. The chain carries TRBV4-3 and TRBJ1-2; the D gene is possibly TRBD1 (5 bases). The CDR3 spans 16 residues. The germline gives CDR1 LGHNA, CDR2 YSLEER. Trimming took off 0 bases at V and 4 bases at J, with 15 bases between the two ends. CDR3 sequence (DNA): TGCGCCAGCAGCCAAGATGGCCAGGGAATTGGCTATGGCTACACCTTC. This translates into CASSQDGQGIGYGYTF.

This clonotype has at least ten counts. This chain connects TRBV7-8 to TRBJ2-5, with a possible D match to TRBD2 (6 bases). Germline assignment: CDR1 SGHVS and CDR2 FQNEAQ. Trimming removed 4 bases from V and 5 bases from J, with 17 bases in between. There are 15 residues in the CDR3. The CDR3 spells CASSSPGVSQETQYF. In DNA, the CDR3 is TGTGCCAGCAGCTCCCCGGGAGTTAGTCAGGAGACCCAGTACTTC.

This clonotype has more than one count but fewer than ten. V gene TRBV29-1 combines with J gene TRBJ2-5; D is unclear. V was pared by 2 bases and J by 1 base, with 8 bases between. The CDR3 sequence is 13 residues long. CDR1 is SQVTM, CDR2 ANQGSEA, per germline. The CDR3 DNA reads TGCAGCGTTGAATACGAACCCCAAGAGACCCAGTACTTC. Its protein product is CSVEYEPQETQYF. Supplemented by reference TRBV29-1 and TRBJ2-5, the full variable domain reads SAVISQKPSRDICQRGTSLTIQCQVDSQVTMMFWYRQQPGQSLTLIATANQGSEATYESGFVIDKFPISRPNLTFSTLTVSNMSPEDSSIYLCSVEYEPQETQYFGPGTRLLVL.

This clonotype was detected many times. The V and J genes are TRBV28 and TRBJ2-1, with TRBD2 matching 11 bases. CDR1 is MDHEN, CDR2 SYDVKM, per germline. The CDR3 is 16 amino acids. Trimming at V came to 3 bases and at J to 7 bases, leaving 8 bases not matched to a gene. The DNA for the CDR3 is TGTGCCAGCAGTTTGGGAGGACTAGCGGGTTGGAATGAGCAGTTCTTC. It specifies CASSLGGLAGWNEQFF.

In its sample, this clonotype was seen many times. The chain recombines TRBV20-1 with TRBJ2-7; TRBD1 agrees at 7 bases. Germline V lookup: CDR1 DFQATT, CDR2 SNEGSKA (reference sequence). The trim removed 0 bases at V and 5 bases at J, leaving 10 bases unmatched. There are 15 residues in the CDR3. The CDR3 region is CSARDTTGFRNEQYF. DNA of the CDR3: TGCAGTGCTAGAGATACGACAGGGTTCAGGAACGAGCAGTACTTC.

Of note for this clonotype: This may be a read error, as it is one base from a much larger clone. The chain combines TRBV6-1 with TRBJ2-1; 7 nucleotides line up with TRBD1. The CDR3 is made up of 16 amino acids. The germline V gene has CDR1 MNHNS and CDR2 SASEGT. The CDR3 loop is CTSSRRGDSFYNEQFF. DNA of the CDR3: TGTACCAGCAGCCGCCGAGGGGACAGTTTCTACAATGAGCAGTTCTTC.

The table lists this clonotype with a few counts. The chain couples TRBV7-2 to TRBJ1-3; the D is unclear. V gave up 4 bases and J gave up 4 bases, with 11 bases separating them. The CDR3 totals 14 residues. Germline CDR1 is SGHTA and CDR2 is FQGNSA. The CDR3 loop is CASSSGIAGNTIYF. Written as DNA, the CDR3 is TGTGCCAGCAGCTCGGGTATTGCCGGAAACACCATATATTTT. The whole variable domain, remainder taken from reference TRBV7-2 and TRBJ1-3, is GAGVSQSPSNKVTEKGKDVELRCDPISGHTALYWYRQSLGQGLEFLIYFQGNSAPDKSGLPSDRFSAERTGGSVSTLTIQRTQQEDSAVYLCASSSGIAGNTIYFGEGSWLTVV.

This clonotype was seen a handful of times. The J gene is TRBJ1-5, the V gene TRBV3-1, with 11 positions matching TRBD1. Looked up from germline, CDR1 is LGHDT and CDR2 is YNNKEL (reference sequence). Trimming cost V 4 bases and J 6 bases; bases outside gene matches: 8. The CDR3 contains 16 residues. CDR3: CASSRGQGARGQPQHF. The CDR3 DNA sequence: TGTGCCAGCAGCCGCGGACAGGGGGCGAGGGGTCAGCCCCAGCATTTT.

This clonotype was counted many times. V is TRBV6-1 and J is TRBJ1-2, with no clear D. CDR3 length equals 12 residues. Trimming pared 5 bases from V and 5 bases from J, leaving 9 bases between. Germline V CDR1 and CDR2: MNHNS, SASEGT. The CDR3 spells CASSSVGYGYTF. The CDR3 DNA is TGTGCCAGCAGTTCTGTGGGGTATGGCTACACCTTC.

This clonotype was picked up many times. The chain links TRBV2 to TRBJ1-5; D is uncertain. CDR1 and CDR2 (germline): SNHLY, FYNNEI. The CDR3 contains 14 residues. The V and J ends lost 0 bases and 1 base respectively, with 4 bases between them. CDR3 in amino acids: CASSEATSNQPQHF. The CDR3 DNA sequence: TGTGCCAGCAGTGAAGCCACCAGCAATCAGCCCCAGCATTTT.

The chain carries TRBV5-1 and TRBJ1-6, with D hard to call. V was pared by 0 bases and J by 3 bases, with 10 bases between. The CDR3 covers 16 residues. Germline CDR1 SGHRS, CDR2 YFSETQ. CDR3 amino acids: CASSLDGPFYNSPLHF. The CDR3 region has the DNA TGCGCCAGCAGCTTGGACGGACCATTCTATAATTCACCCCTCCACTTT.

The rearrangement links TRBV7-8 to TRBJ2-3, with TRBD1 as a possible D gene (5 bases). The CDR3 runs to 15 residues. V was trimmed by 2 bases and J by 6 bases, leaving 15 bases between them. Germline values: CDR1 SGHVS, CDR2 FQNEAQ. CDR3 coding DNA: TGTGCCAGCAGCTTAAAGGGGTGGGATGAGGATACGCAGTATTTT. It is translated as CASSLKGWDEDTQYF.

This clonotype has at least ten counts. The rearrangement joins TRBV20-1 to TRBJ2-7, with D unresolved. The CDR3 runs to 13 residues. Between the trimmed V and J ends, which lost 3 bases and 3 bases, there was a span of 12 bases. Germline lookup yields CDR1 DFQATT and CDR2 SNEGSKA (reference sequence). The CDR3 nucleotides read TGCAGTGCTAGTCGACACACTTTCTACGAGCAGTACTTC. Its translation is CSASRHTFYEQYF.

This chain links TRBV25-1 with TRBJ2-7; either TRBD1 or TRBD2 may supply D (5 bases each). The V end was cut by 6 bases, the J end by 5 bases, with 17 bases between. Germline CDR1 is MGHDK and CDR2 is SYGVNS. The CDR3 sequence is 14 residues long. The DNA for the CDR3 is TGTGCCAGCAGGGGACCCACCCTTTTGGACGAGCAGTACTTC. Encoded protein: CASRGPTLLDEQYF.

This clonotype was detected a few times. The gene calls are TRBV19 and TRBJ2-2; 10 bases match TRBD2. V lost 10 bases to trimming and J lost 4 bases; unmatched junction nucleotides: 9. This CDR3 is built from 15 residues. The germline gives CDR1 LNHDA, CDR2 SQIVND (reference sequence). Here the CDR3 DNA reads TGTGCCACGAACCCTACTAGCGGGATCACCGGGGAGCTGTTTTTT. It codes for CATNPTSGITGELFF.

This clonotype occurred many times. The chain joins TRBV28 to TRBJ2-7; 7 positions match TRBD2. The V gene's germline CDR1 is MDHEN and CDR2 SYDVKM. Trimming cost V 7 bases and J 3 bases; bases outside gene matches: 9. The length of the CDR3 is 14 residues. The CDR3 DNA follows: TGTGCCAGCACTTCCCGCGGGGGTGTCTACGAGCAGTACTTC. The encoded protein is CASTSRGGVYEQYF.

This clonotype showed up many times. The rearrangement uses TRBV7-2 and TRBJ2-5; TRBD2 matches at 10 bases. The CDR3 runs 17 residues. V lost 4 bases to trimming and J lost 5 bases; unmatched junction nucleotides: 13. Germline assignment: CDR1 SGHTA and CDR2 FQGNSA. DNA for the CDR3: TGTGCCAGCAGCTCGACTAGCGGGCGTCCTTGGGGGGAGACCCAGTACTTC. It yields the protein CASSSTSGRPWGETQYF.

There are a few counts of this clonotype. The rearrangement joins TRBV12-3 or TRBV12-4 to TRBJ2-2; TRBD1 aligns across 10 bases. Germline trimming cut 4 bases from V and 5 bases from J; bases unmatched to any gene: 7. This CDR3 spans 16 amino acids. This chain's CDR3 is CASSSWDRGRTGELFF. The CDR3 nucleotides are TGTGCCAGCAGTTCCTGGGACAGGGGAAGGACCGGGGAGCTGTTTTTT.

CDR3 DNA sequence: TGTGCCAGCTCAACCGCCGCGGGGAGAGATTCACCCCTCCACTTT. Translating it yields CASSTAAGRDSPLHF. The J gene is TRBJ1-6, the V gene TRBV18, with D unresolved. V was trimmed by 5 bases and J by 8 bases, leaving 16 bases between them. Germline-derived CDR1 and CDR2 are KGHSH and LQKENI. The CDR3 extends over 15 amino acids.

The CDR3 DNA is TGTGCCAGCAGTTTACGGGGGATCGGGGCACCCCTCCACTTT. This codes for CASSLRGIGAPLHF. The gene calls are TRBV27 and TRBJ1-6; the D gene is possibly TRBD1 (5 bases). Trimming shortened V by 2 bases and J by 11 bases, and 13 bases separated the two germline ends. Per germline, CDR1 MNHEY and CDR2 SMNVEV (reference sequence). The CDR3 sequence is 14 residues long.

This clonotype was seen more than once but under ten times. This chain joins TRBV7-3 and TRBJ2-1; 9 nucleotides match TRBD2. Germline V gives CDR1 SGHTA, CDR2 FQGTGA. V was clipped by 1 base and J by 7 bases; unmatched bases: 14. The CDR3 loop spans 18 amino acids. DNA for the CDR3: TGTGCCAGCAGCTTAATTGTGGCGGGAGGGCCCTCAAGGAATGAGCAGTTCTTC. This sequence encodes CASSLIVAGGPSRNEQFF.

The rearrangement joins TRBV6-1 to TRBJ1-5; possible D gene TRBD1, 6 bases. The germline V gene has CDR1 MNHNS and CDR2 SASEGT. The CDR3 sequence is 16 residues long. Trimming pared 3 bases from V and 5 bases from J, leaving 17 bases between. The CDR3 nucleotides are TGTGCCAGCAGTGAGGGGCCGGGGGCTCTTGATCAGCCCCAGCATTTT. Amino acids: CASSEGPGALDQPQHF.

This clonotype was counted at least ten times. The rearrangement links TRBV5-5 to TRBJ2-2, with unresolved D. CDR1 SGHKS and CDR2 YYEKEE come from the germline V gene (reference sequence). Between the trimmed V and J ends, which lost 0 bases and 1 base, there was a span of 7 bases. The length of the CDR3 is 15 residues. The CDR3 protein is CASSLEAGNTGELFF. CDR3 nucleotide sequence: TGTGCCAGCAGCTTGGAGGCAGGGAACACCGGGGAGCTGTTTTTT.

The chain has TRBV5-1 and TRBJ2-7, with 7 bases aligning to TRBD1. CDR1 SGHRS and CDR2 YFSETQ come from the germline V gene. The ends lost 0 bases at V and 2 bases at J; junction bases unmatched: 2. The CDR3 totals 14 residues. The CDR3: CASSLVTGTYEQYF. CDR3 sequence (DNA): TGCGCCAGCAGCTTGGTGACAGGGACCTACGAGCAGTACTTC.

This clonotype has at least ten counts. The gene calls are TRBV28 and TRBJ2-1; D remains unclear. Germline CDR1 reads MDHEN; CDR2 reads SYDVKM. The CDR3 contains 14 residues. Trimming stripped 2 bases from V and 4 bases from J, with 9 bases between. The DNA of the CDR3 is TGTGCCAGCAGTTTAAGGAGAGCGTACAATGAGCAGTTCTTC. Translation: CASSLRRAYNEQFF.

This clonotype was counted only a few times. In nucleotides, the CDR3 is TGTGCCAGCAGTTTGATCGGACAGGTCTATGGCTACACCTTC. Protein sequence: CASSLIGQVYGYTF. This chain joins TRBV28 and TRBJ1-2; 7 nucleotides line up with TRBD1. The germline gives CDR1 MDHEN, CDR2 SYDVKM. The CDR3 has 14 residues. V trimming: 3 bases; J trimming: 4 bases; junction bases outside the gene matches: 5.